This TCR beta chain stems from a study of cytomegalovirus exposure and HLA in healthy donors. Primers included in the PCR were 60 Vbeta and 13 Jbeta primers. Assay used: immunoSEQ multiplex PCR; TCRdb lists only in-frame clones, some missing. The sample consists of some 190,000 clones, 77% of them appearing once. The CDR3 contains 15 residues. V lost 6 bases to trimming and J lost 4 bases, with 18 bases between them. Germline V gene data show CDR1 as MNHNY and CDR2 as SVGAGI (reference sequence). The sequenced material came from PBMCs. This sequence originates from a man aged 18 to 30 in good health and CMV-seronegative. The rearrangement joins TRBV6-6 to TRBJ1-1; perhaps TRBD1 as D (6 bases). The DNA of the CDR3 is TGTGCCAGCAGCAGGGACACGAGTGGAGGCACTGAAGCTTTCTTT. Translation gives CASSRDTSGGTEAFF.